These 18 T cell receptor beta chains were sequenced from one sample in a study of OX40 agonist ivuxolimab in advanced cancers. Libraries were prepared by immunoSEQ multiplex PCR; TCRdb keeps only in-frame clonotypes and omits some of them. The table shows 73,000 or so clones, with 75% to 85% occurring only once. The sample here was CD4+ or CD8+ T cells sorted from blood, taken in a trial of the OX40 agonist ivuxolimab. These receptors were taken from an adult with an advanced solid tumor such as melanoma, head and neck, liver or kidney cancer.

About this clone itself: The same CDR3 arises from other DNA sequences in this sample as well. The chain links TRBV28 to TRBJ2-2; 9 bases are a match to TRBD2. The CDR3 is 14 amino acids. Germline CDR1 reads MDHEN; CDR2 reads SYDVKM. V was clipped by 6 bases and J by 4 bases; unmatched bases: 3. Here the CDR3 DNA reads TGTGCCAGCAGGGTAGCGGGAGCCACCGGGGAGCTGTTTTTT. This gives the protein CASRVAGATGELFF.

The V call is TRBV5-1, the J call TRBJ1-2; D is possibly TRBD1 (5 bases). V gave up 4 bases and J gave up 4 bases, with 14 bases separating them. CDR1 is SGHRS, CDR2 YFSETQ, per germline. This CDR3 has 14 amino acids. The CDR3 here is CASSLNQGPYGYTF. The CDR3 DNA reads TGCGCCAGCAGCCTAAATCAGGGACCCTATGGCTACACCTTC.

The CDR3 DNA reads TGTGCCAGCAGTTTTCGGAACTATGGCTACACCTTC. Translation gives CASSFRNYGYTF. V gene TRBV28 combines with J gene TRBJ1-2; no firm D call. The V gene's germline CDR1 is MDHEN and CDR2 SYDVKM. The germline V and J ends were trimmed by 3 bases and 2 bases, with 4 bases remaining between them. This CDR3 spans 12 amino acids.

The chain combines TRBV6-5 with TRBJ1-6; weak D call: TRBD1 (5 bases). The length of the CDR3 is 14 residues. Germline V CDR1 and CDR2: MNHEY, SVGAGI. V lost 7 bases and J lost 10, with 17 bases in between. The CDR3, as DNA: TGTGCCAGCACCGGGGAGGTTTGGGGCTCACCCCTCCACTTT. It yields the protein CASTGEVWGSPLHF.

The V call is TRBV18, the J call TRBJ1-1; D is ambiguous. This CDR3 region has 13 residues. The germline V gene has CDR1 KGHSH and CDR2 LQKENI. With 6 bases removed from V and 7 bases from J, the gap between germline ends came to 15 bases. This CDR3 reads CASSPMRENEAFF. In DNA, the CDR3 is TGTGCCAGCTCTCCCATGCGGGAGAATGAAGCTTTCTTT.

In this sample, this clone turned up a few times. The V and J genes are TRBV5-1 and TRBJ2-7; 7 positions match TRBD1. The germline V gene has CDR1 SGHRS and CDR2 YFSETQ. After removal of 0 bases from V and 2 bases from J, the junction contained 5 bases not matched to a gene. CDR3 length equals 15 residues. The CDR3 is CASSLDGTATYEQYF. In nucleotides, the CDR3 is TGCGCCAGCAGCTTGGACGGGACAGCCACCTACGAGCAGTACTTC.

The chain carries TRBV12-5 and TRBJ2-1; 8 nucleotides align to TRBD2. CDR3 length: 16 residues. Trimming took 0 bases from V and 6 from J; bases not matched to a gene: 7. The germline CDR1 and CDR2 sequences are LGHNT and FRNRAP. DNA for the CDR3: TGTGCTAGTGGTTTGGTCCTCGGGAGGGGAGTCAATGAGCAGTTCTTC. It encodes CASGLVLGRGVNEQFF.

This chain connects TRBV19 to TRBJ1-5, with a tentative D call TRBD1 (6 bases). In germline, CDR1 is LNHDA, CDR2 SQIVND (reference sequence). This CDR3 contains 17 residues. V lost 1 base and J lost 0, with 13 bases in between. The CDR3 is CASSIGGGGNSNQPQHF. CDR3 nucleotide sequence: TGTGCCAGTAGTATAGGAGGGGGGGGAAATAGCAATCAGCCCCAGCATTTT.

This sequence joins TRBV5-4 and TRBJ2-1; no reliable D call. Trimming cost V 0 bases and J 11 bases, with 9 bases left between them. This CDR3 has 12 amino acids. Germline CDR1 SGHNT, CDR2 YYREEE (reference sequence). CDR3 in amino acids: CASSLALSKQFF. As DNA, the CDR3 is TGTGCCAGCAGCTTGGCACTATCCAAGCAGTTCTTC.

About this clone: This same CDR3 is encoded by further DNA sequences in the sample. V and J are TRBV6-6 and TRBJ2-1, with D perhaps TRBD1 (5 bases). The CDR3 length is 14 residues. The V end lost 6 bases, the J end lost 8 bases, and 17 bases lay between the germline ends. The germline V gene has CDR1 MNHNY and CDR2 SVGAGI (reference sequence). The CDR3 DNA reads as TGTGCCAGCAGCTCTACCCAGGGTTCGTATGAGCAGTTCTTC. This encodes CASSSTQGSYEQFF.

This clone was seen only a few times. J is TRBJ2-1 and V is TRBV4-1; 7 bases line up with TRBD2. Germline CDR1 is MGHRA and CDR2 is YSYEKL. Germline trimming cut 1 base from V and 15 bases from J; bases unmatched to any gene: 18. The CDR3 contains 16 residues. CDR3 amino acids: CASSQGALGAGTGGFF. The CDR3 DNA is TGCGCCAGCAGCCAAGGGGCCCTGGGAGCGGGGACGGGTGGGTTCTTC.

The V and J genes are TRBV6-1 and TRBJ2-2; D is unclear. Deletions cut 6 bases from V and 4 bases from J, with 15 bases between. In germline, CDR1 is MNHNS, CDR2 SASEGT. This CDR3 is 15 amino acids long. The CDR3, as DNA: TGTGCCAGCAGCATCCGTAGATCGCTCACCGGGGAGCTGTTTTTT. Translation: CASSIRRSLTGELFF.

A single count supports this clone. This chain uses TRBV28 with TRBJ2-1; D might be TRBD2 (6 bases). V gave up 5 bases and J gave up 3 bases, with 17 bases separating them. This CDR3 is 16 amino acids long. The germline V gene has CDR1 MDHEN and CDR2 SYDVKM. The CDR3 sequence: CASSGSQAGYYNEQFF. Here the CDR3 DNA reads TGTGCCAGCAGTGGTAGCCAAGCGGGTTACTACAATGAGCAGTTCTTC. The whole variable domain, filled in from reference TRBV28 and TRBJ2-1, reads DVKVTQSSRYLVKRTGEKVFLECVQDMDHENMFWYRQDPGLGLRLIYFSYDVKMKEKGDIPEGYSVSREKKERFSLILESASTNQTSMYLCASSGSQAGYYNEQFFGPGTRLTVL.

The rearrangement uses TRBV30 and TRBJ2-3; the match to TRBD2 covers 9 bases. V gave up 2 bases and J gave up 2 bases; unmatched junction bases: 5. Looked up from germline, CDR1 is GTSNPN and CDR2 is SVGIG (reference sequence). The CDR3 extends over 15 amino acids. Written as DNA, the CDR3 is TGTGCCTGGAGTAGATCTAGCGGGGCCACAGATACGCAGTATTTT. It codes for CAWSRSSGATDTQYF.

A single count supports this clone. The rearrangement links TRBV4-2 to TRBJ2-4; 9 bases align to TRBD2. This CDR3 has 19 residues. CDR1 is LGHNA and CDR2 is YNFKEQ in the germline V gene. The ends lost 0 bases at V and 1 base at J; junction bases unmatched: 10. This CDR3 reads CASSQDGASGVGAKNIQYF. The CDR3 DNA is TGTGCCAGCAGCCAAGATGGCGCTAGCGGGGTAGGTGCCAAAAACATTCAGTACTTC.

V is TRBV18 and J is TRBJ1-5; 7 nucleotides match TRBD1. The trim removed 1 base at V and 2 bases at J, leaving 5 bases unmatched. CDR3 length: 16 amino acids. The germline V gene has CDR1 KGHSH and CDR2 LQKENI. The CDR3 loop is CASSPQGAGGNQPQHF. As DNA, the CDR3 is TGTGCCAGCTCACCACAGGGGGCAGGGGGCAATCAGCCCCAGCATTTT.

The V gene is TRBV11-1, the J gene TRBJ2-6, with D possibly being TRBD1 (7 bases). The length of the CDR3 is 17 residues. V was pared by 5 bases and J by 1 base, with 15 bases between. CDR1 is SGHAT and CDR2 is FQDESV in the germline V gene (reference sequence). The CDR3 nucleotides are TGTGCCAGCAGCCCAGGGGGGACGAGGTCTGGGGCCAACGTCCTGACTTTC. This sequence encodes CASSPGGTRSGANVLTF.

V usage is TRBV13 and J usage is TRBJ1-3; D gene unclear. V lost 5 bases to trimming and J lost 0 bases, with 11 bases between them. This CDR3 spans 15 amino acids. CDR1 and CDR2 from the germline V gene are PRHDT and FYEKMQ (reference sequence). The DNA of the CDR3 is TGTGCCAGCAGCCTCTCGTCGGGCTCTGGAAACACCATATATTTT. This translates into CASSLSSGSGNTIYF.